The 16 T cell receptor beta chains given below trace back to one sample, sequenced in a study of T cells after posttransplantation cyclophosphamide. The method was immunoSEQ multiplex PCR; TCRdb's version includes in-frame clones alone and lacks a portion of them. This sample comprises just over 25,000 clones, none seen once only. The source material was PBMCs. These receptors came from a man in his forties or fifties in good health, CMV-negative, and a related stem cell transplant donor.

The table lists this clone with many counts. This chain links TRBV2 with TRBJ2-3, with D perhaps TRBD1 (6 bases). The CDR3 is 12 amino acids. Germline V lookup: CDR1 SNHLY, CDR2 FYNNEI. Trimming left V 1 base short and J 14 bases short, with 13 bases between. CDR3 DNA: TGTGCCAGCAGTGAAGTCGGACAGAGGGGGTATTTT. Translating gives CASSEVGQRGYF.

In its sample, this clone was seen many times. The chain combines TRBV2 with TRBJ2-5; 9 bases fit TRBD2. The CDR3 extends over 14 amino acids. CDR1 is SNHLY, CDR2 FYNNEI, per germline. The ends lost 6 bases at V and 1 base at J; junction bases unmatched: 3. Here the CDR3 reads CASRVTSGQETQYF. In DNA form, the CDR3 reads TGTGCCAGCAGGGTGACTAGCGGCCAAGAGACCCAGTACTTC.

In this sample, this clone turned up many times. CDR3 region: CASSLGGENTQYF. CDR3 nucleotides: TGCGCCAGCAGCTTGGGGGGGGAAAATACGCAGTATTTT. The chain employs TRBV5-1 and TRBJ2-3, with a possible D match to TRBD2 (6 bases). CDR1 and CDR2 (germline): SGHRS, YFSETQ. The CDR3 covers 13 residues. Trimming shortened V by 0 bases and J by 7 bases, and 9 bases separated the two germline ends.

This clone was seen ten or more times. A read error may produce the germline difference seen at one junction end. CDR3 DNA sequence: TGTGCCAGCAGGGGGACAGGGGGAAATCACCCCCAGCATTTT. Encoded protein: CASRGTGGNHPQHF. The V gene is TRBV2, the J gene TRBJ1-5; 11 nucleotides line up with TRBD1. Germline V lookup: CDR1 SNHLY, CDR2 FYNNEI. The CDR3 totals 14 residues.

This clone was detected many times. This chain links TRBV5-4 with TRBJ2-3; possibly TRBD2 for D (6 bases). Between the trimmed V and J ends, which lost 1 base and 2 bases, there was a span of 11 bases. Germline CDR1 and CDR2: SGHNT and YYREEE (reference sequence). The CDR3 is 15 residues long. Written as DNA, the CDR3 is TGTGCCAGCAGCTTGAGGAGGGAGATCACAGATACGCAGTATTTT. Protein product: CASSLRREITDTQYF.

This clone was seen ten or more times. The chain links TRBV10-3 to TRBJ2-7, with 7 bases lining up with TRBD1. Looked up from germline, CDR1 is ENHRY and CDR2 is SYGVKD. This CDR3 spans 14 amino acids. V lost 6 bases and J lost 2; bases outside the gene matches: 7. As DNA, the CDR3 is TGTGCCATCAGCAAAGACAGGGTTGCCTACGAGCAGTACTTC. Translated, it gives CAISKDRVAYEQYF.

Many counts were recorded for this clone. The chain recombines TRBV11-2 with TRBJ2-7; the match to TRBD1 covers 7 bases. J gave up 3 bases and V 6 bases, and 5 bases lay outside the gene matches. The CDR3 runs to 13 residues. CDR1 is SGHAT, CDR2 FQNNGV, per germline. CDR3 residues: CASSWDRLYEQYF. As DNA, the CDR3 is TGTGCCAGCAGTTGGGACAGACTCTACGAGCAGTACTTC.

This clone appeared many times. The gene calls are TRBV4-2 and TRBJ1-2; D remains ambiguous. CDR1 and CDR2 from the germline V gene are LGHNA and YNFKEQ. The CDR3 consists of 13 residues. Trimming pared 0 bases from V and 6 bases from J, leaving 8 bases between. The CDR3 region has the DNA TGTGCCAGCAGCCAAGACAAGAGGAATGGCTACACCTTC. This translates into CASSQDKRNGYTF.

This CDR3 reads CASRRGLSGETQYF. Written as DNA, the CDR3 is TGTGCCAGTAGAAGGGGACTTTCGGGGGAGACCCAGTACTTC. V and J are TRBV19 and TRBJ2-5, with a weak D call TRBD2 (6 bases). CDR1 and CDR2 from the germline V gene are LNHDA and SQIVND (reference sequence). The CDR3 runs 14 residues. Trimming shortened V by 6 bases and J by 5 bases, and 16 bases separated the two germline ends.

This chain uses TRBV13 with TRBJ2-5, with D perhaps matching TRBD2 (5 bases). The J call may be wrong; the DNA end is better matched by TRBJ2-7. The CDR3 extends over 15 amino acids. The V gene's germline CDR1 is PRHDT and CDR2 FYEKMQ (reference sequence). DNA of the CDR3: TGTGCCAGCAGTCGCGGACGAGGAGGCTCCTACGAGCAGTACTTC. This encodes CASSRGRGGSYEQYF.

This clone was picked up many times. V and J are TRBV7-9 and TRBJ2-1; TRBD2 matches 10 bases. The junction had 5 bases not matched to a gene; V was cut back by 2 bases and J by 4 bases. The CDR3 contains 16 residues. Per the germline V gene, CDR1 is SEHNR and CDR2 is FQNEAQ (reference sequence). CDR3 bases: TGTGCCAGCAGCTTATGGAGGACTAGCGGTTACAATGAGCAGTTCTTC. This codes for CASSLWRTSGYNEQFF.

This clone occurred many times. The chain has TRBV9 and TRBJ2-3; TRBD2 agrees at 9 bases. The CDR3 is 17 amino acids. V shed 0 bases and J 5 bases; nucleotides not matched to a gene: 10. Germline CDR1 reads SGDLS; CDR2 reads YYNGEE. CDR3 DNA: TGTGCCAGCAGCGTAGCTCCCGGCGGGGGGGCCGTAGATACGCAGTATTTT. Amino acid sequence: CASSVAPGGGAVDTQYF.

This clone was detected many times. The chain uses TRBV6-6 and TRBJ2-7; 8 positions agree with TRBD2. After removal of 7 bases from V and 7 bases from J, the junction contained 9 bases not matched to a gene. CDR1 and CDR2 from the germline V gene are MNHNY and SVGAGI (reference sequence). There are 13 residues in the CDR3. CDR3 bases: TGTGCCAGCAAAGCGGGGGCACAACTGGAGCAGTACTTC. This sequence encodes CASKAGAQLEQYF.

Many counts were recorded for this clone. The V call is TRBV7-8, the J call TRBJ2-3; 14 bases align to TRBD2. V was clipped by 5 bases and J by 0 bases; unmatched bases: 4. The germline V gene has CDR1 SGHVS and CDR2 FQNEAQ. The length of the CDR3 is 17 residues. The CDR3 loop is CASSAGLAGASTDTQYF. Written as DNA, the CDR3 is TGTGCCAGCAGCGCGGGACTAGCGGGGGCTAGCACAGATACGCAGTATTTT. The whole variable domain, remainder taken from reference TRBV7-8 and TRBJ2-3, is GAGVSQSPRYKVAKRGQDVALRCDPISGHVSLFWYQQALGQGPEFLTYFQNEAQLDKSGLPSDRFFAERPEGSVSTLKIQRTQQEDSAVYLCASSAGLAGASTDTQYFGPGTRLTVL.

This chain links TRBV27 with TRBJ2-5, with TRBD1 matching 9 bases. This CDR3 spans 15 amino acids. J was trimmed by 2 bases and V by 1 base; bases with no gene match: 2. Germline V gene sequence: CDR1 MNHEY, CDR2 SMNVEV (reference sequence). The CDR3 DNA reads as TGTGCCAGCAGTTTATTGGGACAGGGTCAAGAGACCCAGTACTTC. Protein product: CASSLLGQGQETQYF.

The sample holds many counts of this clone. The CDR3 nucleotides are TGTGCCAGCAGCCCCACGGGGGGAAACACCATATATTTT. This gives the protein CASSPTGGNTIYF. This chain joins TRBV5-4 and TRBJ1-3; D gene unclear. The V end lost 4 bases, the J end lost 4 bases, and 9 bases lay between the germline ends. The CDR3 sequence is 13 residues long. Germline values: CDR1 SGHNT, CDR2 YYREEE (reference sequence).